This T cell receptor beta chain was recorded in a study of OX40 agonist ivuxolimab in advanced cancers. Across the whole study: Patients receiving dose escalation had hepatocellular carcinoma, melanoma, renal cell or head and neck cancer.

The CDR3 spans 16 residues. Germline assignment: CDR1 MDHEN and CDR2 SYDVKM. V was pared by 5 bases and J by 5 bases, with 15 bases of the junction left unmatched. Assay: immunoSEQ multiplex PCR; the TCRdb copy retains only in-frame clones and omits some. The data show under 20,000 clones, roughly nine tenths seen once. Blood sampling took place at baseline, cycle 4 day 1, and cycle 7 day 1. V gene TRBV28 combines with J gene TRBJ2-7; 7 nucleotides agree with TRBD2. The sequence came from an adult with an advanced solid tumor such as melanoma, head and neck, liver or kidney cancer. The starting material was CD4+ or CD8+ T cells sorted from blood, obtained in a trial of the OX40 agonist ivuxolimab. This CDR3 is CASSPRLAPWGNEQYF. CDR3 DNA: TGTGCCAGCAGTCCCCGACTAGCCCCCTGGGGGAACGAGCAGTACTTC.